These T cell receptor beta chains were read from a single sample in a study of CD8 T cells in ankylosing spondylitis. TCRdb itself ran the 5' RACE reads through MiXCR, one entry per CDR3 protein. The data show 350,000 or so distinct CDR3 sequences, roughly 11% seen once. The sequencing sample was made of blood, either unsorted or a sorted T cell fraction (not recorded which). The receptors derive from a female donor with ankylosing spondylitis or in good health (not recorded which). CDR3s include the opening cysteine and the closing phenylalanine or tryptophan. Each record gives: V gene, J gene, clone size, D gene, CDR3 DNA, CDR3 protein. D genes are given only for firm matches. Clone size is given for some rows only: seen once, a few or many times, or a class if the clone is expanded.

>TRBV6-2/TRBV6-3|TRBJ2-7|few|NA
TGTGCCAGCAGTTACGGGCGCGAGCAGTACTTC
CASSYGREQYF
>TRBV18|TRBJ2-7|many|TRBD1
TGTGCCAGCTCAGCCGGGACAGGGATTTACGAGCAGTACTTC
CASSAGTGIYEQYF
>TRBV7-8|TRBJ2-4|many|TRBD1
TGTGCCAGCAGCCCTGGACAGGGAAACATTCAGTACTTC
CASSPGQGNIQYF
>TRBV5-1|TRBJ1-5|many|NA
TGCGCCAGCAGCTTGGAGGGGGACAAGCAGCCCCAGCATTTT
CASSLEGDKQPQHF
>TRBV6-5|TRBJ1-1|many|NA
TGTGCCAGCAGTTACCGTACCTGGGGGGGCATGAACACTGAAGCTTTCTTT
CASSYRTWGGMNTEAFF
>TRBV29-1|TRBJ2-7|many|TRBD1
TGCAGCGTTCGACCCTCTTGGGGGACAGCCTCCTACGAGCAGTACTTC
CSVRPSWGTASYEQYF
>TRBV4-3|TRBJ1-5|NA|TRBD1
TGCGCCAGCAGCCAAGATTCGGGACAGCTCAATCAGCCCCAGCATTTT
CASSQDSGQLNQPQHF
>TRBV5-5|TRBJ2-4|few|NA
TGTGCCAGCAGCTTCGGGGATCCTATGGCCAAAAACATTCAGTACTTC
CASSFGDPMAKNIQYF
>TRBV27|TRBJ2-7|many|TRBD2
TGTGCCAGCAGCCGACTAGCGGACTTATACGAGCAGTACTTC
CASSRLADLYEQYF
>TRBV19|TRBJ2-1|many|NA
TGTGCCACCGCGTCGGGGATCTACAATGAGCAGTTCTTC
CATASGIYNEQFF
>TRBV19|TRBJ1-5|many|TRBD1
TGTGCCAGTAGAAGGGACAGGGGTAGCAATCAGCCCCAGCATTTT
CASRRDRGSNQPQHF
>TRBV5-1|TRBJ2-2|many|NA
TGCGCCAGCAGCTTGGCAGGCACCGGGGAGCTGTTTTTT
CASSLAGTGELFF
>TRBV12-3/TRBV12-4|TRBJ2-7|few|TRBD1
TGTGCCAGCAGGAGGACAGGGGGCTACGAGCAGTACTTC
CASRRTGGYEQYF
>TRBV7-8|TRBJ1-2|many|TRBD1
TGTGCCAGCAGCCTAACAGGGGGCGCGGATGGCTACACCTTC
CASSLTGGADGYTF
>TRBV28|TRBJ1-2|few|NA
TGTGCCAGCAGTTTATCTGGGACGGCTAACTATGGCTACACCTTC
CASSLSGTANYGYTF
>TRBV5-1|TRBJ2-3|many|TRBD2
TGCGCCAGCAGCCGCAAAGCGGGGGGCACAGATACGCAGTATTTT
CASSRKAGGTDTQYF
>TRBV12-3/TRBV12-4|TRBJ1-5|many|NA
TGTGCCAGCAGTAGACGTTCGGAGAATCAGCCCCAGCATTTT
CASSRRSENQPQHF
>TRBV10-3|TRBJ2-2|few|TRBD1
TGTGCCATCAGTGCTCCGGGACAGGGGGCCACCGGGGAGCTGTTTTTT
CAISAPGQGATGELFF
>TRBV4-1|TRBJ2-5|NA|NA
TGCGCCAGCAGATCTCTCCGGGGCCGTAACGAAGAGACCCAGTACTTC
CASRSLRGRNEETQYF
>TRBV5-1|TRBJ2-7|many|TRBD1
TGCGCCAGCAGCCCTCGGACAGGGGGTACCTACGAGCAGTACTTC
CASSPRTGGTYEQYF
>TRBV20-1|TRBJ1-6|NA|TRBD1
TGCAGTGCTAGAAAGACAGGGCAATATAATTCACCCCTCCACTTT
CSARKTGQYNSPLHF
>TRBV7-9|TRBJ2-3|many|NA
TGTGCCAGCAGCTTAGTCGCGGGACGGAGGTCGGATACGCAGTATTTT
CASSLVAGRRSDTQYF
>TRBV7-6|TRBJ1-5|few|NA
TGTGCCAGCAGCCCGTCGGACGGGCAGAATCAGCCCCAGCATTTT
CASSPSDGQNQPQHF
>TRBV9|TRBJ1-1|many|NA
TGTGCCAGCAGCGCCCTAGGTGGGGGCACTGAAGCTTTCTTT
CASSALGGGTEAFF